This T cell receptor (beta chain) is drawn from a study of T cells after yellow fever vaccination. Study-level findings and limits: Abundant contaminating clonotypes from the bulk population could appear in FACS-sorted repertoires.

One entry per CDR3 protein, called by TCRdb with MiXCR from the 5' RACE reads. The data show around 56,000 distinct CDR3 sequences, approximately 6% seen once. This clonotype was counted at least ten times. The CDR3 is 13 amino acids. Germline V gene lookup returns CDR1 MNHNY and CDR2 SVGAGI (reference sequence). The V and J ends lost 5 bases and 8 bases respectively, with 15 bases between them. The sequencing here drew on PBMCs, either bulk or a sorted T-cell subset (CD4+, CD8+, memory, or dextramer-sorted; not recorded which), taken on the day of the yellow fever booster vaccination. The chain joins TRBV6-6 to TRBJ1-2; perhaps TRBD1 as D (5 bases). This TCR was recovered from a man aged 18 to 29 who received the YFV17D yellow fever vaccine. CDR3 DNA: TGTGCCAGCAGTCCCGGACAAGTGGAGGGCTACACCTTC. Residues: CASSPGQVEGYTF.